The 9 T cell receptor beta chains below were found in one sample sequenced in a study of OX40 agonist ivuxolimab in advanced cancers. Receptors were amplified or captured by the immunoSEQ multiplex PCR assay. Entries here come from immuneACCESS through TCRdb and include only in-frame sequences with V and J called. Some clones fail to appear in such tables; in the studies checked, an unresolved V gene covers under half of the shortfall, and the cause of the remainder is unknown. The sample profile shows over 10,000 clones; approximately 84% of them were found once. About 24% of the sample is held by the ten biggest clonotypes. This specimen consisted of CD4+ or CD8+ T cells sorted from blood, obtained in a trial of the OX40 agonist ivuxolimab. These receptors originate from an adult with an advanced solid tumor such as melanoma, head and neck, liver or kidney cancer.

Comments on this clone: The junction departs from germline at one end; a sequencing error may be responsible. The chain recombines TRBV9 with TRBJ1-5; 7 bases are shared with TRBD1. Per germline, CDR1 SGDLS and CDR2 YYNGEE. The CDR3 runs to 14 residues. The CDR3 sequence: CASNVGGSNQPQHF. Written as DNA, the CDR3 is TGTGCCAGCAACGTAGGGGGCAGTAATCAGCCCCAGCATTTT.

V and J are TRBV28 and TRBJ2-1; 7 nucleotides align to TRBD2. Germline V gene data show CDR1 as MDHEN and CDR2 as SYDVKM. The CDR3 is 14 amino acids. V was clipped by 2 bases and J by 7 bases; unmatched bases: 5. The DNA of the CDR3 is TGTGCCAGCAGTTTAGGGCTAGCGGTGAATGAGCAGTTCTTC. This codes for CASSLGLAVNEQFF.

The chain combines TRBV27 with TRBJ2-4, with 11 bases lining up with TRBD2. The V and J ends lost 4 bases and 3 bases, in that order; junction bases with no gene match: 8. This CDR3 has 17 amino acids. In germline, CDR1 is MNHEY, CDR2 SMNVEV (reference sequence). CDR3 coding DNA: TGTGCCAGCAGTTATATAGCGGGAGGGCCGGTCAAAAACATTCAGTACTTC. It codes for CASSYIAGGPVKNIQYF.

The CDR3 region is CASSYSSNSHEKLFF. CDR3 nucleotides: TGTGCCAGCAGTTACTCCTCAAACTCCCATGAAAAACTGTTTTTT. V is TRBV6-6 and J is TRBJ1-4, with D hard to call. CDR1 is MNHNY, CDR2 SVGAGI, per germline (reference sequence). The V end was cut by 0 bases, the J end by 6 bases, with 11 bases between. This CDR3 has 15 amino acids.

The chain combines TRBV7-6 with TRBJ2-2; D is unclear. The CDR3 runs 13 residues. In germline, CDR1 is SGHVS, CDR2 FNYEAQ. Trimming removed 2 bases at V and 8 bases at J, with 9 bases between. CDR3 in amino acids: CASSLRQAGELFF. CDR3 bases: TGTGCCAGCAGCTTAAGGCAGGCTGGGGAGCTGTTTTTT.

CDR3: CASSLQVAGEETQYF. The CDR3 bases are TGTGCCAGCAGTTTACAAGTGGCAGGCGAAGAGACCCAGTACTTC. V usage is TRBV6-5 and J usage is TRBJ2-5, with no clear D. The CDR3 is made up of 15 amino acids. Germline-derived CDR1 and CDR2 are MNHEY and SVGAGI. Trimming cost V 4 bases and J 3 bases, with 15 bases left between them.

This rearrangement joins TRBV28 to TRBJ2-7; the D is unclear. V was cut by 2 bases and J by 11 bases, with 13 bases left in between. Germline V gene lookup returns CDR1 MDHEN and CDR2 SYDVKM. The CDR3 totals 12 residues. This CDR3 is CASSLDGQWEYF. CDR3 DNA sequence: TGTGCCAGCAGTTTAGACGGTCAATGGGAGTACTTC.

This clone was found once. V usage is TRBV19 and J usage is TRBJ2-7, with 7 nucleotides matching TRBD1. The germline V gene has CDR1 LNHDA and CDR2 SQIVND (reference sequence). This CDR3 comprises 15 residues. V was pared by 3 bases and J by 3 bases, with 8 bases of the junction left unmatched. The chain's CDR3 is CASSIREQGFYEQYF. The CDR3 DNA sequence: TGTGCCAGTAGTATTCGTGAACAGGGGTTCTACGAGCAGTACTTC.

Only one count was recorded for this clone. This rearrangement joins TRBV6-6 to TRBJ1-2; TRBD1 aligns across 7 bases. This CDR3 spans 13 amino acids. V lost 6 bases, J lost 4 bases, and 5 bases stayed unmatched. CDR1 MNHNY and CDR2 SVGAGI come from the germline V gene (reference sequence). The CDR3 coding sequence is TGTGCCAGCAGCTCGGGACAGCTCTATGGCTACACCTTC. It is translated as CASSSGQLYGYTF.